Below, 17 T cell receptor beta chains from the same sample are listed, as sequenced in a study of blood T cell repertoires in COVID-19. Profiled with immunoSEQ multiplex PCR; TCRdb holds only in-frame clones, not every one. Counted here are about 220,000 clones, 90% occurring once; the ten biggest clones make up around 16%. Sequenced sample: PBMCs or T cells enriched from blood (not recorded which). These receptors all stem from a man younger than 40 who had been exposed to COVID-19.

V gene TRBV2 combines with J gene TRBJ2-5, with a tentative D call TRBD2 (6 bases). This CDR3 region has 15 residues. The V end lost 6 bases, the J end lost 2 bases, and 16 bases lay between the germline ends. The germline V gene encodes CDR1 SNHLY and CDR2 FYNNEI. The CDR3, as DNA: TGTGCCAGCAGACGGAGGGCTAGGTATCAAGAGACCCAGTACTTC. It encodes CASRRRARYQETQYF.

This chain joins TRBV27 and TRBJ2-2; D is perhaps TRBD1 (7 bases). This CDR3 region has 17 residues. CDR1 and CDR2 from the germline V gene are MNHEY and SMNVEV (reference sequence). Between the trimmed V and J ends, which lost 3 bases and 1 base, there was a span of 15 bases. The CDR3 protein is CASSLFGGGRNTGELFF. Here the CDR3 DNA reads TGTGCCAGCAGTTTGTTTGGAGGGGGCCGGAACACCGGGGAGCTGTTTTTT.

The table lists this clone with a count of one. This rearrangement joins TRBV7-2 to TRBJ2-3; D may be TRBD2 (6 bases). CDR1 and CDR2 from the germline V gene are SGHTA and FQGNSA. CDR3 length equals 17 residues. V was clipped by 5 bases and J by 3 bases, with 21 bases between them. CDR3 amino acids: CASSPPTSEVVTDTQYF. The DNA for the CDR3 is TGTGCCAGCAGCCCGCCGACTAGTGAGGTGGTGACAGATACGCAGTATTTT.

The CDR3 nucleotides read TGCGCCAGCAGGGGGACACCCACTAACTATGGCTACACCTTC. As protein: CASRGTPTNYGYTF. The chain is built from TRBV5-1 and TRBJ1-2; D possibly corresponds to TRBD1 (6 bases). CDR1 and CDR2 from the germline V gene are SGHRS and YFSETQ. CDR3 length: 14 amino acids. Deletions cut 5 bases from V and 0 bases from J, with 11 bases between.

This chain joins TRBV7-2 and TRBJ2-2; tentative D call: TRBD2 (5 bases). The germline V and J ends were trimmed by 5 bases and 6 bases, with 10 bases remaining between them. CDR1 and CDR2 from the germline V gene are SGHTA and FQGNSA. The CDR3 runs to 13 residues. CDR3 sequence reads: CASSETTPGELFF. The CDR3 DNA reads as TGTGCCAGCAGCGAGACTACCCCCGGGGAGCTGTTTTTT.

V gene TRBV10-3 combines with J gene TRBJ1-5; possibly TRBD1 for D (6 bases). Trimming removed 10 bases from V and 5 bases from J, with 18 bases in between. This CDR3 has 14 residues. Per the germline V gene, CDR1 is ENHRY and CDR2 is SYGVKD. The CDR3 protein is CATCSGGSDQPQHF. As DNA, the CDR3 is TGTGCCACTTGTAGCGGGGGCTCTGATCAGCCCCAGCATTTT.

The chain employs TRBV13 and TRBJ2-5; 7 bases match TRBD2. The junction had 9 bases not matched to a gene; V was cut back by 5 bases and J by 9 bases. Germline CDR1 reads PRHDT; CDR2 reads FYEKMQ (reference sequence). The CDR3 totals 13 residues. CDR3 bases: TGTGCCAGCAGCCCGATGGGGGAGGGGCCCCAGTACTTC. Translated: CASSPMGEGPQYF.

This clone occurred once. The J gene is TRBJ1-4, the V gene TRBV7-3; no definite D call. Germline lookup yields CDR1 SGHTA and CDR2 FQGTGA. The CDR3 runs to 15 residues. Trimming took off 2 bases at V and 7 bases at J, with 14 bases between the two ends. This CDR3 is CASSLWRGITEKLFF. CDR3 nucleotide sequence: TGTGCCAGCAGCTTATGGCGGGGTATAACTGAAAAACTGTTTTTT. The whole variable domain, remainder taken from reference TRBV7-3 and TRBJ1-4, is GAGVSQTPSNKVTEKGKYVELRCDPISGHTALYWYRQSLGQGPEFLIYFQGTGAADDSGLPNDRFFAVRPEGSVSTLKIQRTERGDSAVYLCASSLWRGITEKLFFGSGTQLSVL.

The rearrangement joins TRBV4-1 to TRBJ2-1; TRBD2 agrees at 7 bases. CDR1 and CDR2 from the germline V gene are MGHRA and YSYEKL. Losses at the gene ends were 6 bases for V and 8 bases for J; bases not matched to a gene: 10. The CDR3 runs 14 residues. The CDR3 region is CASRLPGGKDEQFF. CDR3 nucleotide sequence: TGCGCCAGCAGGCTTCCGGGGGGTAAGGATGAGCAGTTCTTC.

V is TRBV5-1 and J is TRBJ2-1; unclear D gene. Per the germline V gene, CDR1 is SGHRS and CDR2 is YFSETQ. This CDR3 contains 13 residues. The V gene lost 0 bases and the J gene lost 4 bases, with 5 bases spanning the gap. The CDR3: CASSLARYNEQFF. The CDR3 DNA reads as TGCGCCAGCAGCTTGGCCCGGTACAATGAGCAGTTCTTC.

V and J are TRBV18 and TRBJ1-3; D not resolved. The germline CDR1 and CDR2 sequences are KGHSH and LQKENI. V lost 2 bases and J 4 bases, leaving 9 bases between the germline ends. This CDR3 comprises 14 residues. CDR3 loop: CASSPAGMGNTIYF. CDR3 sequence (DNA): TGTGCCAGCTCACCAGCCGGTATGGGAAACACCATATATTTT.

The rearrangement joins TRBV4-1 to TRBJ1-4; maybe TRBD1 (5 bases). The CDR3 totals 16 residues. V lost 1 base and J lost 0, with 9 bases in between. In germline, CDR1 is MGHRA, CDR2 YSYEKL. The CDR3 DNA follows: TGCGCCAGCAGCCAAGGGACACCTGCAACTAATGAAAAACTGTTTTTT. Protein product: CASSQGTPATNEKLFF.

This clone was detected only a few times. This chain links TRBV5-1 with TRBJ2-1; D is ambiguous. The CDR3 is 11 residues long. The V gene's germline CDR1 is SGHRS and CDR2 YFSETQ. Trimming cost V 5 bases and J 3 bases, with 3 bases left between them. The chain's CDR3 is CASSLYNEQFF. CDR3 bases: TGCGCCAGCAGTCTCTACAATGAGCAGTTCTTC.

The rearrangement uses TRBV5-4 and TRBJ1-1; 9 bases map to TRBD1. The CDR3 totals 15 residues. Germline V CDR1 and CDR2: SGHNT, YYREEE (reference sequence). Unmatched junction bases numbered 5, after V lost 4 bases and J lost 1 base. In DNA form, the CDR3 reads TGTGCCAGCAGCGTCCAACAGGGGGCGAACACTGAAGCTTTCTTT. Its protein is CASSVQQGANTEAFF.

The chain links TRBV6-1 to TRBJ1-6, with unresolved D. There are 14 residues in the CDR3. Germline V gene lookup returns CDR1 MNHNS and CDR2 SASEGT. The ends were cut back, 2 bases at V and 9 bases at J, with 11 bases in the middle. CDR3 region: CASSEPQRGSPLHF. As DNA, the CDR3 is TGTGCCAGCAGTGAACCCCAGCGGGGTTCACCCCTCCACTTT.

This clone showed up just once. The rearrangement links TRBV5-1 to TRBJ2-3; 7 nucleotides match TRBD2. The CDR3 length is 15 residues. The V and J ends lost 4 bases and 1 base, in that order; junction bases with no gene match: 6. CDR1 SGHRS and CDR2 YFSETQ come from the germline V gene. CDR3: CASSPAGVGTDTQYF. The CDR3 DNA sequence: TGCGCCAGCAGCCCGGCGGGGGTAGGCACAGATACGCAGTATTTT. Looking up the rest from reference TRBV5-1 and TRBJ2-3 gives the full variable domain: KAGVTQTPRYLIKTRGQQVTLSCSPISGHRSVSWYQQTPGQGLQFLFEYFSETQRNKGNFPGRFSGRQFSNSRSEMNVSTLELGDSALYLCASSPAGVGTDTQYFGPGTRLTVL.

The J gene is TRBJ2-1, the V gene TRBV27; 8 positions agree with TRBD2. The CDR3 extends over 15 amino acids. Per germline, CDR1 MNHEY and CDR2 SMNVEV (reference sequence). V lost 5 bases, J lost 0 bases, and 3 bases stayed unmatched. CDR3 amino acids: CASSGSGSSYNEQFF. The CDR3 DNA reads TGTGCCAGCAGTGGAAGCGGGAGCTCCTACAATGAGCAGTTCTTC.